This TCR beta chain was documented in a study of cytomegalovirus exposure and HLA in healthy donors. Researchers ran the PCR with 60 Vbeta and 13 Jbeta primers. Some clones are missing from TCRdb's copy, which holds only in-frame ones; the method was immunoSEQ multiplex PCR. The data show about 210,000 clones, 70% to 90% seen once. V lost 6 bases and J 2 bases, leaving 17 bases between the germline ends. This CDR3 has 16 amino acids. Germline CDR1 and CDR2: MNHNY and SVGAGI (reference sequence). Specimen: PBMCs. This TCR derives from a woman in her 30s in good health and CMV-seronegative. This rearrangement joins TRBV6-6 to TRBJ1-5; no reliable D call. The CDR3 is CASSPEGGAGNQPQHF. CDR3 in DNA: TGTGCCAGCAGCCCCGAGGGTGGTGCGGGCAATCAGCCCCAGCATTTT.